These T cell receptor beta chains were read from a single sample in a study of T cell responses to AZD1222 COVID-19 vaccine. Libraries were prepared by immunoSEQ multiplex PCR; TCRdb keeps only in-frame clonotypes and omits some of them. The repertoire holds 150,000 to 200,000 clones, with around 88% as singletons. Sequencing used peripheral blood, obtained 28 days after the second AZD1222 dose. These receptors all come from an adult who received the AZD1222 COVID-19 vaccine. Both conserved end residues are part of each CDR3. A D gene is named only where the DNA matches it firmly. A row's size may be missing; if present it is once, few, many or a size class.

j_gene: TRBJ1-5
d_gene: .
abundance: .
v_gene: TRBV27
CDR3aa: CASSLGLYSNQPQHF
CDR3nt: TGTGCCAGCAGTTTGGGGCTTTATAGCAATCAGCCCCAGCATTTT

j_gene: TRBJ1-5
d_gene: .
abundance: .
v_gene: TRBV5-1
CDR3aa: CASSLGSYNQPQHF
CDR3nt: TGCGCCAGCAGCTTGGGCAGCTACAATCAGCCCCAGCATTTT

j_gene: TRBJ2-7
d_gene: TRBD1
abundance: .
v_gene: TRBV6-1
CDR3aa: CASSEYRTGYYEQYF
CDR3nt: TGTGCCAGCAGTGAGTACCGGACAGGATATTACGAGCAGTACTTC

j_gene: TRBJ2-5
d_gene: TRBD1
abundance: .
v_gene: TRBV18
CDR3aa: CASSPAAGTGRKTQYF
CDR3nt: TGTGCCAGCTCACCTGCCGCAGGGACAGGGCGAAAGACCCAGTACTTC

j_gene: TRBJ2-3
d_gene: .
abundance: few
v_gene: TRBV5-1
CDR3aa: CASSLETDTDTQYF
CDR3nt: TGCGCCAGCAGCTTGGAGACAGACACAGATACGCAGTATTTT

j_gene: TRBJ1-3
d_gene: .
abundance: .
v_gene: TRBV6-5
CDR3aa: CASSQLDSGNTIYF
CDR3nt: TGTGCCAGCAGTCAGTTGGACTCTGGAAACACCATATATTTT

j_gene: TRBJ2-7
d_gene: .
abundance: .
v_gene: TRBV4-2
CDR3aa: CASSYLRDTLYEQYF
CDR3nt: TGTGCCAGCAGCTACCTTAGGGACACCCTCTACGAGCAGTACTTC

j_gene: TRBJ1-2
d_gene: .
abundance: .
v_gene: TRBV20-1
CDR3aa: CIPGANYGYTF
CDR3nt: TGCATTCCCGGGGCTAACTATGGCTACACCTTC

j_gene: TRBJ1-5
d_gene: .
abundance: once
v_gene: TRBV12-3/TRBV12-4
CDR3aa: CASSLTANQPQHF
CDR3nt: TGTGCCAGCAGTTTAACGGCAAATCAGCCCCAGCATTTT

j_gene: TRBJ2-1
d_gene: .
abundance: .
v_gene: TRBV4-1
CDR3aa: CASSVSGLDNEQFF
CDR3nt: TGCGCCAGCAGCGTCTCGGGACTGGACAATGAGCAGTTCTTC